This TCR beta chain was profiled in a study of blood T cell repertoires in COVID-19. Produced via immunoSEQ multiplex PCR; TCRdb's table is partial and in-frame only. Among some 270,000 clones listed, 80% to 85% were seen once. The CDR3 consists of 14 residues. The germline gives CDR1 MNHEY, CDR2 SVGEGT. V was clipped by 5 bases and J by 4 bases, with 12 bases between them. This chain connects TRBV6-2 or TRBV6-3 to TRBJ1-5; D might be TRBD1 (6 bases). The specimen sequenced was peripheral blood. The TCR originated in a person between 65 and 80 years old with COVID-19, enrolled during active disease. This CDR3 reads CASSRTVSNQPQHF. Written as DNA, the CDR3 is TGTGCCAGCAGTCGGACAGTATCGAATCAGCCCCAGCATTTT.